These T cell receptor beta chains were read from a single sample in a study of cytomegalovirus exposure and HLA in healthy donors. The repertoire was sequenced with immunoSEQ multiplex PCR; TCRdb's copy has only in-frame clones and lacks some. The data show fewer than 250,000 clones, nearly 80% seen once. Material: PBMCs. Every receptor here comes from a male donor in good health and CMV-seronegative. Each CDR3 is given without its conserved first and last residue. Fields, in order: J gene, V gene, CDR3 protein.

>TRBJ1-4|TRBV29-1
SVEGPGDEKLF
>TRBJ1-1|TRBV6-5
ASSSATAKNTEAF
>.|TRBV2
ASSEGKYSYEQY
>TRBJ2-7|TRBV6-5
ASSLGLAGAYEQY
>TRBJ1-1|TRBV18
ASSPGRPMNTEAF
>TRBJ2-2|TRBV28
VVSGTGGTGELF
>TRBJ2-7|TRBV14
ASSEQYEQY
>TRBJ1-4|TRBV19
ASSMGALRGEKLF
>TRBJ2-5|TRBV5-4
ASSLRVAGVIQETQY
>TRBJ2-4|TRBV5-1
ASSLDRLPKNIQY
>TRBJ2-5|TRBV4-3
ASSQEETTRETQY
>TRBJ2-3|TRBV6-6
ASSSGGYTQY
>TRBJ1-1|TRBV5-4
ASTPDRDNTEAF
>TRBJ2-2|TRBV19
ASTPGRQGGGTGELF
>TRBJ1-1|TRBV7-2
ASSLGGWGEAF
>TRBJ2-5|TRBV6-5
ASNRGGYQETQY
>TRBJ1-2|TRBV27
ASRPYGVYDYGYT
>TRBJ1-2|TRBV5-1
ASRSGGQDGYT
>TRBJ1-2|TRBV7-2
ASSLAAVNYGYT
>TRBJ2-7|TRBV5-1
ASSWPTSSNSYEQY
>TRBJ1-6|TRBV7-9
ASSRTGIVLNSPLH
>TRBJ2-5|TRBV30
AWTGGYQETQY
>TRBJ2-3|TRBV18
ASSPSGTDTQY
>TRBJ2-5|TRBV4-1
ASSQDLRLAGGLETQY
>TRBJ1-5|TRBV30
AWSVGGPQH
>TRBJ2-5|TRBV19
ASSLKTGAVETQY
>TRBJ2-7|TRBV18
ASSLQGAPLEQY
>TRBJ2-2|TRBV9
ASSVALYTGELF
>TRBJ1-2|TRBV4-3
ASSQGRHGGDYT
>TRBJ1-5|TRBV7-6
ASSPLTGDSNQPQH
>TRBJ1-2|TRBV5-1
ASSLASGFGDYGYT
>TRBJ2-3|TRBV28
ASSPTSGRDTDTQY
>TRBJ2-7|TRBV7-3
ASSSDPTSSSYEQY
>TRBJ2-2|TRBV27
ASSSGRDTGELF
>TRBJ1-2|TRBV9
ASSAPGQGAPYGYT
>TRBJ2-3|TRBV9
ASSVRTSGETDTQY
>TRBJ1-3|TRBV19
ASSINHEGTGNTIY
>TRBJ2-5|TRBV4-3
ASSQDSQAQETQY
>TRBJ1-2|TRBV5-4
ASSPGTATGGYT
>TRBJ2-3|TRBV28
ASTPLETGVTSTDTQY
>TRBJ1-1|TRBV5-1
ASSSSTMNTEAF
>TRBJ2-7|TRBV6-1
ASSEVRAPYEQY
>TRBJ2-1|TRBV7-9
ASSSLGRGYNEQF
>TRBJ2-7|TRBV5-6
ASSFEQVTYEQY
>TRBJ2-1|TRBV7-7
ASSSDIYNEQF
>TRBJ2-3|TRBV7-6
ASSLLAQGGRPTDTQY
>TRBJ2-1|TRBV19
ASSIGGGSYNEQF
>TRBJ1-2|TRBV6-6
ASNNRDRGDYGYT
>TRBJ1-2|TRBV7-2
ASSLGGQGGGYT